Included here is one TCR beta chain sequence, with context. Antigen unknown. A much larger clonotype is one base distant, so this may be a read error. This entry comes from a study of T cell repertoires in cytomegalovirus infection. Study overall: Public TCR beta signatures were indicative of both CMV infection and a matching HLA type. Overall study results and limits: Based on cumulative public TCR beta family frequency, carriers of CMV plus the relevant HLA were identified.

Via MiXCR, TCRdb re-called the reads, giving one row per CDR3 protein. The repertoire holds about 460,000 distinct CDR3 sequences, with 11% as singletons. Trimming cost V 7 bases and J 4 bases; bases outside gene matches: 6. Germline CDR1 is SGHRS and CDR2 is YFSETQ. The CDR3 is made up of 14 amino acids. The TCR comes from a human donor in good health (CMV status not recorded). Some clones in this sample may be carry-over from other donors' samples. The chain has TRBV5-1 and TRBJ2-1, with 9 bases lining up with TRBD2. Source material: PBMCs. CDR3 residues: CASDSGGLYNEQFF. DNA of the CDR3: TGCGCCAGCGATAGCGGGGGACTTTACAATGAGCAGTTCTTC.